This is a list of T cell receptor beta chains from one sample in a study of neoadjuvant anti-PD-1 for oral cavity cancer. Produced via immunoSEQ multiplex PCR; TCRdb's table is partial and in-frame only. Of more than 9,500 clones listed, around 75% are singletons. This specimen was PBMCs, taken after nivolumab (anti-PD-1) treatment. The receptors here all came from a person aged 40 to 85 with oral cavity squamous cell carcinoma. The CDR3 runs from the conserved cysteine through the conserved F or W. The D gene is left open where the match is weak. Rows may omit the clone size; those that give it use once, few, many or a size class.

j_call d_call v_call clone_size cdr3_nt cdr3_aa
TRBJ2-1 . TRBV11-3 . TGTGCCAGCAGCTTAGCCTCCGGCGCGGAGCAGTTCTTC CASSLASGAEQFF
TRBJ1-1 . TRBV7-3 . TGTGCCAGCAGCCCAAGAGGGGCCATGAACACTGAAGCTTTCTTT CASSPRGAMNTEAFF
TRBJ1-1 TRBD1 TRBV7-8 few TGTGCCAGCAGCCCCCGGACAGGGTCATGGGCTGAAGCTTTCTTT CASSPRTGSWAEAFF
TRBJ2-7 . TRBV10-3 . TGTGCCATCAGTGGGTCACCAGCCCCATACGAGCAGTACTTC CAISGSPAPYEQYF
TRBJ2-2 . TRBV27 . TGTGCCAGCAGTTTATACAACACCGGGGAGCTGTTTTTT CASSLYNTGELFF
TRBJ2-5 . TRBV7-9 . TGTGCCAGCAGATTCACGGAGAAGACCCAGTACTTC CASRFTEKTQYF
TRBJ1-2 . TRBV30 . TGTGCCTGGAGTGCCGCGTATGGCTACACCTTC CAWSAAYGYTF
TRBJ2-7 . TRBV6-6 . TGTGCCAGCAGTTTAGAGGGGGGCGGCTCCTACGAGCAGTACTTC CASSLEGGGSYEQYF
TRBJ2-6 TRBD1 TRBV27 . TGTGCCAGCAGTCCCAGACAGGGCATGGAGGGGGCCAACGTCCTGACTTTC CASSPRQGMEGANVLTF
TRBJ2-7 . TRBV7-9 . TGTGCCAGCAGCTTAGGGGCCGAGAGAGGGACGGGCTTTTCCTACGAGCAGTACTTC CASSLGAERGTGFSYEQYF
TRBJ1-1 . TRBV19 . TGTGCCAGTAGTATCTCGTCCTTCGGGCCTGAAGCTTTCTTT CASSISSFGPEAFF
TRBJ1-1 . TRBV27 . TGTGCCAGCAGTCCCCTAGCGATGAACACTGAAGCTTTCTTT CASSPLAMNTEAFF
TRBJ1-2 . TRBV11-2 few TGTGCCAGCAGCTCCCGCAGCAGCTATGGCTACACCTTC CASSSRSSYGYTF
TRBJ1-2 TRBD1 TRBV28 . TGTGCCAGCAGTTCCTCCGGGACAGGGGTTCATGGCTACACCTTC CASSSSGTGVHGYTF
TRBJ2-6 . TRBV5-1 . TGCGCCAGCAGCTTGGTTGGTTCGGGGGCCAACGTCCTGACTTTC CASSLVGSGANVLTF
TRBJ2-5 . TRBV5-6 . TGTGCCAGCAGCTTCGGCCAGCCTGATCAAGAGACCCAGTACTTC CASSFGQPDQETQYF
TRBJ1-2 TRBD1 TRBV11-3 . TGTGCCAGCAGCGCCGGACAGGGAACCGATGGCTACACCTTC CASSAGQGTDGYTF
TRBJ2-5 . TRBV12-2 . TGTGCAAGTCGCAAGACTAGCATGGAGACCCAGTACTTC CASRKTSMETQYF
TRBJ1-2 . TRBV2 . TGTGCCAGCAGTGAAGGCCGTTCGAATAACTATGGCTACACCTTC CASSEGRSNNYGYTF
TRBJ2-3 . TRBV7-9 . TGTGCCAGCAGTCCACGGACAGATACGCAGTATTTT CASSPRTDTQYF
TRBJ1-4 . TRBV7-8 . TGTGCCAGCAGCCCCAGGGGAACTAATGAAAAACTGTTTTTT CASSPRGTNEKLFF
TRBJ2-7 TRBD2 TRBV5-5 . TGTGCCAGCAGCTGGACTAGCGGGTCAACCGAGCAGTACTTC CASSWTSGSTEQYF
TRBJ2-7 . TRBV28 few TGTGCCAGCAGACGGCGCTCCTACGAGCAGTACTTC CASRRRSYEQYF
TRBJ1-5 TRBD1 TRBV10-3 . TGTGCCATCAGTCCCGGACAGGGAAGAGACAATCAGCCCCAGCATTTT CAISPGQGRDNQPQHF
TRBJ1-2 TRBD1 TRBV27 . TGTGCCAGCAGTATATTCCCGGGACAGGGCTTCTATGGCTACACCTTC CASSIFPGQGFYGYTF
TRBJ2-5 . TRBV7-9 . TGTGCCAGCAGCTCTCTGGTGGAGACCCAGTACTTC CASSSLVETQYF
TRBJ1-2 . TRBV9 few TGTGCCAGCAGCGTAGATCTCGGAGGGGATGGCTACACCTTC CASSVDLGGDGYTF
TRBJ1-4 . TRBV5-1 . TGCGCCAGCAGCTTGGGGGCAGAGGAAAAACTGTTTTTT CASSLGAEEKLFF
TRBJ1-2 . TRBV7-8 once TGTGCCAGCAGCCCCCGCCGGGACGTAAACTATGGCTACACCTTC CASSPRRDVNYGYTF
TRBJ1-4 . TRBV11-2 . TGTGCCAGCAGCTTTTATTTGAGCGGAGATGAAAAACTGTTTTTT CASSFYLSGDEKLFF
TRBJ1-5 . TRBV30 . TGTGCCTGGAGTATGAGAGGGAAACAGCCCCAGCATTTT CAWSMRGKQPQHF
TRBJ1-1 TRBD1 TRBV7-3 . TGTGCCAGCAGGGGGACAGCGAACACTGAAGCTTTCTTT CASRGTANTEAFF
TRBJ2-3 TRBD2 TRBV5-1 . TGCGCCAGCAGCTTGGCTAGCGGGATTAGCACAGATACGCAGTATTTT CASSLASGISTDTQYF
TRBJ2-7 . TRBV27 . TGTGCCAGCAAGTTGGGGAGCTCCTACGAGCAGTACTTC CASKLGSSYEQYF
TRBJ2-1 TRBD2 TRBV30 . TGTGCCTGGGGGAATGGACTAGCGGGAGGATATGAGCAGTTCTTC CAWGNGLAGGYEQFF
TRBJ2-5 . TRBV5-1 few TGCGCCAGCAGCTACAACGGGGGCCAAGAGACCCAGTACTTC CASSYNGGQETQYF
TRBJ2-6 . TRBV7-9 . TGTGCCAGCAGCCGGGGGCGGAACTCTGGGGCCAACGTCCTGACTTTC CASSRGRNSGANVLTF
TRBJ1-5 . TRBV5-8 . TGTGCCAGCAGCTTGGTACAGTTGAATTGGGTTTATAGCAATCAGCCCCAGCATTTT CASSLVQLNWVYSNQPQHF
TRBJ1-2 . TRBV7-3 few TGTGCCAGCAGCCCCCGTGGCAGGGTTGAGAGTGGCTACACCTTC CASSPRGRVESGYTF
TRBJ1-2 TRBD1 TRBV5-5 . TGTGCCAGCAGCTTGCTGGGGACAGGCTATGGCTACACCTTC CASSLLGTGYGYTF
TRBJ2-7 . TRBV7-2 . TGTGCCAGCAGCCCCTGGACAGTTACAAGTGGCGAGCAGTACTTC CASSPWTVTSGEQYF
TRBJ1-5 . TRBV7-2 . TGTGCCAGCAGCTTTGGACTAGTCAATCAGCCCCAGCATTTT CASSFGLVNQPQHF
TRBJ1-1 . TRBV5-4 . TGTGCCAGCAGCCGTCAAGCAGGGACCACTGAAGCTTTCTTT CASSRQAGTTEAFF
TRBJ1-2 . TRBV5-5 . TGTGCCAGCAGCCCGACAGGCTATGGCTACACCTTC CASSPTGYGYTF
TRBJ1-1 TRBD1 TRBV6-5 . TGTGCCAGCAGCTACAGGGGGGCGAACACTGAAGCTTTCTTT CASSYRGANTEAFF
TRBJ1-5 . TRBV7-8 . TGTGCCAGCAGCTTCGACAGAGCAGGTGAAGGCAATCAGCCCCAGCATTTT CASSFDRAGEGNQPQHF
TRBJ2-2 . TRBV11-3 few TGTGCCAGCAGCCCAGGTGGGGGCAACACCGGGGAGCTGTTTTTT CASSPGGGNTGELFF
TRBJ2-2 . TRBV10-3 . TGTGCCATCAGTGAGTTTCTGAACACCGGGGAGCTGTTTTTT CAISEFLNTGELFF